This record concerns one T cell receptor (beta chain) sequence. Its specificity is not known. Each sample used at least 7 million PBMCs. The data belong to a study of blood T cells in healthy people across ages. Study-level findings and limits: Among long-lived donors, naive CD4+ cells were more numerous and diversity higher than in aged donors.

Combining a sample-barcoded 5' primer with a J-beta primer mix, a second PCR ran for 7 to 11 cycles. Tags on each cDNA molecule came from a template-switch adaptor with 12 random nucleotides. TCRdb reprocessed the 5' RACE reads via MiXCR and lists one record per CDR3 protein. This sample has hundreds of thousands of distinct CDR3 sequences, with about 56% found just once. The V and J ends lost 0 bases and 3 bases respectively, with 12 bases between them. This CDR3 is built from 15 residues. The chain is built from TRBV12-3 or TRBV12-4 and TRBJ2-7; no reliable D call. The sequence came from a middle-aged man in good health. Sequenced material: blood. The CDR3 protein is CASSLALGSYYEQYF. The CDR3 DNA reads TGTGCCAGCAGTTTAGCCCTGGGCAGCTACTACGAGCAGTACTTC.